The present T cell receptor (beta chain) was sequenced within a study of blood T cells in healthy people across ages. Primed by a sample-barcoded 5' primer and a J-beta primer mix, a second PCR proceeded for about 7 to 12 cycles. Using its own MiXCR run on the 5' RACE reads, TCRdb lists one record per CDR3 protein. The sample yields some 1.1 million distinct CDR3 sequences, roughly two fifths seen once. The CDR3 covers 15 residues. Germline V gene lookup returns CDR1 SGHDN and CDR2 FVKESK. Trimming took 4 bases from V and 3 from J, leaving 15 bases between them. This clonotype was sampled from a man younger than 35 in good health. The chain is built from TRBV14 and TRBJ1-2; D perhaps matches TRBD1 (5 bases). Material for sequencing was blood. In DNA, the CDR3 is TGTGCCAGCAGCCCGTCGACAGAAGAAGACTATGGCTACACCTTC. It yields the protein CASSPSTEEDYGYTF.